The text below deals with one TCR beta chain. Its specificity is unknown. One entry per CDR3 protein, called by TCRdb with MiXCR from the reads. The table lists tens of thousands of distinct CDR3 sequences, around 34% of them singletons. This sample is drawn from a study of T cell repertoires in cytomegalovirus infection. Study conclusions and caveats: Cumulative public TCR beta family frequency identified carriers of CMV plus the relevant HLA.

Trimming removed 4 bases at V and 4 bases at J, with 19 bases between. The V gene's germline CDR1 is SGHRS and CDR2 YFSETQ. The CDR3 consists of 16 residues. The sequence was collected from a human donor in good health (CMV status not recorded). Some clones in this sample may be carry-over from other donors' samples. The specimen sequenced was PBMCs, sequenced either directly or after in vitro stimulation (not recorded which). The chain recombines TRBV5-1 with TRBJ2-3, with D perhaps being TRBD1 or TRBD2 (6 bases each). The CDR3 here is CASSPGAGIRPDTQYF. CDR3 coding DNA: TGCGCCAGCAGCCCGGGGGCGGGTATTCGTCCAGATACGCAGTATTTT. Complete variable domain (other parts from reference TRBV5-1 and TRBJ2-3): KAGVTQTPRYLIKTRGQQVTLSCSPISGHRSVSWYQQTPGQGLQFLFEYFSETQRNKGNFPGRFSGRQFSNSRSEMNVSTLELGDSALYLCASSPGAGIRPDTQYFGPGTRLTVL.